This entry is about one T cell receptor beta chain. The data belong to a study of blood T cell repertoires in COVID-19. Sequenced by immunoSEQ multiplex PCR; TCRdb stores in-frame clones only, minus some. Of 100,000 to 150,000 clones in the sample, 80% to 95% were seen once. The germline CDR1 and CDR2 sequences are ENHRY and SYGVKD. CDR3 length: 14 residues. V lost 10 bases, J lost 7 bases, and 12 bases stayed unmatched. One Seattle source followed patients from active infection through their disease course. The TCR was taken from a man aged 50-60 years with COVID-19, enrolled during active disease. The sample taken for sequencing was peripheral blood. The J gene is TRBJ2-1, the V gene TRBV10-3; 8 bases are shared with TRBD1. CDR3 in amino acids: CATAGQGLRNEQFF. As DNA, the CDR3 is TGTGCCACCGCCGGACAGGGATTGAGGAATGAGCAGTTCTTC.